A selection of T cell receptor beta chains follows, all from one sample in a study of T cells in Graves' hyperthyroidism and ophthalmopathy. One entry per CDR3 protein, called by TCRdb with MiXCR from the multiplex PCR reads. The sample has some 500,000 distinct CDR3 sequences, 24% seen once. Material: blood. All receptors derive from a woman aged 30 to 39 with Graves' ophthalmopathy. CDR3s include the opening cysteine and the closing phenylalanine or tryptophan. The D gene is left open where the match is weak. Clone sizes are given selectively: once, few, many, or a class where the clone is expanded.

TRBV30	TRBD2	NA	TRBJ2-5	TGTGCCTGGAGTGGAGCGGGGGGGGAGACCCAGTACTTC	CAWSGAGGETQYF
TRBV2	TRBD1	NA	TRBJ2-2	TGTGCCAGCAGTGACAGGGGGCAGAACACCGGGGAGCTGTTTTTT	CASSDRGQNTGELFF
TRBV6-1	NA	many	TRBJ1-1	TGTGCCAGCAGAATTCAGGGATTGTACACTGAAGCTTTCTTT	CASRIQGLYTEAFF
TRBV6-5	NA	NA	TRBJ1-2	TGTGCCAGCAGTTACGGCAGTTCTAAAGGCTACACCTTC	CASSYGSSKGYTF
TRBV27	NA	few	TRBJ1-6	TGTGCCAGCACCCAAGGGCGCAGCTCCTATAATTCACCCCTCCACTTT	CASTQGRSSYNSPLHF
TRBV6-1	NA	many	TRBJ1-2	TGTGCCAGCAGTGAACTCTACTATGGCTACACCTTC	CASSELYYGYTF
TRBV28	NA	NA	TRBJ2-1	TGTGCCAGCAGTTATATGCGGCTAGCTCTCCAAGATGAGCAGTTCTTC	CASSYMRLALQDEQFF
TRBV12-3/TRBV12-4	NA	NA	TRBJ1-2	TGTGCCAGCAGCTTGCTAGGGGGAGTCTATGGCTACACCTTC	CASSLLGGVYGYTF
TRBV6-1	TRBD1	many	TRBJ1-2	TGTGCCAGCTACCGGACAGGGGCCACCAACTATGGCTACACCTTC	CASYRTGATNYGYTF
TRBV29-1	NA	many	TRBJ2-7	TGCAGCGTTGAAGACATCAGCTACGAGCAGTACTTC	CSVEDISYEQYF
TRBV6-5	TRBD2	NA	TRBJ2-7	TGTGCCAGCAGTTACCTAGCGGGAACTTCCTACGAGCAGTACTTC	CASSYLAGTSYEQYF
TRBV28	TRBD2	NA	TRBJ2-5	TGTGCCAGCAGACGCAAAGGACTAGCGGCGACAGAGACCCAGTACTTC	CASRRKGLAATETQYF
TRBV19	NA	few	TRBJ2-4	TGTGCCAGTAGCCGGATGGGGACAGGTCAGAGGGGGGGCAGCAAAAACATTAAGTACTTC	CASSRMGTGQRGGSKNIKYF
TRBV7-3	TRBD2	few	TRBJ2-2	TGTGCCAGCAGCTCCGGGGGGTCGACCGGGGAGCTGTTTTTT	CASSSGGSTGELFF
TRBV10-3	NA	many	TRBJ1-2	TGTGCCATCAGTGAAGGGAGTGAGGATCGCTACACCTTC	CAISEGSEDRYTF
TRBV28	NA	many	TRBJ2-7	TGTGCCAGCATGCAGGGACCCGAGCAGTACTTC	CASMQGPEQYF
TRBV15	NA	many	TRBJ2-7	TGTGCCACCAGGAAACCGAGCTCCTACGAGCAGTACTTC	CATRKPSSYEQYF
TRBV12-3/TRBV12-4	TRBD1	many	TRBJ2-4	TGTGCCAGCAGCACGGGACAGGGTTCCATTCAGTACTTC	CASSTGQGSIQYF
TRBV24-1	NA	many	TRBJ1-2	TGTGCCACCAGTGAAGCGGGGTATGGCTACACCTTC	CATSEAGYGYTF
TRBV6-1	TRBD1	NA	TRBJ2-5	TGTGCCAGCGAGTGGGGACAGGGAGAGACCCAGTACTTC	CASEWGQGETQYF
TRBV5-4	TRBD2	few	TRBJ2-1	TGTGCCAGCAGCCGACCAGCAGCGGGGGGTAGTGGAGATGAGCAGTTCTTC	CASSRPAAGGSGDEQFF
TRBV5-1	NA	many	TRBJ1-1	TGCGCCAGCCTGGGGCAGGGAAACACTGAAGCTTTCTTT	CASLGQGNTEAFF
TRBV12-3/TRBV12-4	NA	many	TRBJ1-2	TGTGCCAGCAGTTCGAGAATCAGTCTAGGGAGGTCTAGGAGCGGCTACACCTTC	CASSSRISLGRSRSGYTF
TRBV12-3/TRBV12-4	NA	many	TRBJ1-2	TGTGCCAGCAGTTTCCCTACGAATGGCTACACCTTC	CASSFPTNGYTF
TRBV2	TRBD2	NA	TRBJ2-7	TGTGCCGCGGCGGGAGAGCCAAGCTCCTACGAGCAGTACTTC	CAAAGEPSSYEQYF
TRBV7-8	NA	few	TRBJ1-2	TGTGCCAGCAGCCACGGGGCCAGCGATGGCTACACCTTC	CASSHGASDGYTF
TRBV12-3/TRBV12-4	NA	many	TRBJ2-2	TGTGCCAGCAGGGGGGTCACAGGTCCCACCGGGGAGCTGTTTTTT	CASRGVTGPTGELFF
TRBV12-3/TRBV12-4	NA	many	TRBJ1-5	TGTGCCAGCAGTCCGACAGGACGCAATCAGCCCCAGCATTTT	CASSPTGRNQPQHF
TRBV2	NA	few	TRBJ1-2	TGTGCCAGCATGGCCACAGGGACGCTGAACTATGGCTACACCTTC	CASMATGTLNYGYTF
TRBV20-1	TRBD1	many	TRBJ1-1	TGCAGTGCGACCGACAGGGGAGGTGAAGCTTTCTTT	CSATDRGGEAFF
TRBV27	NA	NA	TRBJ2-2	TGTGCCAGCACTTCGGACACCGGGGAGCTGTTTTTT	CASTSDTGELFF